The clone carrying this TCR beta chain appeared a few times. Its antigen remains unknown. The sample belongs to a study of response to subunit inactivated influenza vaccine. Study-level results: The authors suggested that few new T cells are recruited per seasonal influenza vaccination.

This CDR3 comprises 16 residues. Germline lookup yields CDR1 DFQATT and CDR2 SNEGSKA (reference sequence). The V segment lost 3 bases and the J segment 1 base; nucleotides outside the gene matches: 5. TCRdb passed the RT-PCR reads through MiXCR, listing each CDR3 protein once. In the table there are 860,000 or so distinct CDR3 sequences, less than 25% of which are singletons. This chain connects TRBV20-1 to TRBJ1-3, with 11 bases aligning to TRBD1. This specimen was PBMCs from blood, taken roughly 5 days after vaccination. The receptor was derived from a man aged 50-60 years who received an inactivated influenza vaccine. The CDR3 nucleotides read TGCAGTGCTAGCCCCGGACAGGGGGCGTCTGGAAACACCATATATTTT. Translated, it gives CSASPGQGASGNTIYF.